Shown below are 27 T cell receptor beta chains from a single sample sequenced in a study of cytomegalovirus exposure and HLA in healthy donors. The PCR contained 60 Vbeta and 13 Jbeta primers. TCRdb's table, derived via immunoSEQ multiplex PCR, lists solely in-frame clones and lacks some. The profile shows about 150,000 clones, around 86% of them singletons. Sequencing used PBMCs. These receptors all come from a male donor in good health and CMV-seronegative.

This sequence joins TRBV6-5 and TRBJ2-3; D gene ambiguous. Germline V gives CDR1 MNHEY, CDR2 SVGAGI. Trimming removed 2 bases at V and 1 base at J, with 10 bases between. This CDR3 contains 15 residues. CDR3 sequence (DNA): TGTGCCAGCAGTTACGGTATAGTCGGCACAGATACGCAGTATTTT. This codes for CASSYGIVGTDTQYF.

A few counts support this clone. This CDR3 is CSDLRGLHGYTF. CDR3 DNA sequence: TGCAGCGACCTAAGGGGTCTGCATGGCTACACCTTC. The V call is TRBV29-1, the J call TRBJ1-2; tentative D call: TRBD1 (5 bases). Trimming removed 7 bases at V and 6 bases at J, with 15 bases between. CDR3 length: 12 amino acids. Germline CDR1 and CDR2: SQVTM and ANQGSEA.

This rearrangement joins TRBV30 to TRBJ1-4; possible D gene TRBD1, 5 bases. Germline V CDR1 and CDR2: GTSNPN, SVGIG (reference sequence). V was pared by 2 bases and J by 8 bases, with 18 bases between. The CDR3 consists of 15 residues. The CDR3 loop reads CAWSFRASNGEKLFF. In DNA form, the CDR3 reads TGTGCCTGGAGTTTCAGGGCTTCGAACGGAGAAAAACTGTTTTTT.

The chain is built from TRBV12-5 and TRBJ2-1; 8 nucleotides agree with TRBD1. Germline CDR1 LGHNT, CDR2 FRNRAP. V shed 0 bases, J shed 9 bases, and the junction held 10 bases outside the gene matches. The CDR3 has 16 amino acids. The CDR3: CASGLVLDRVGGEQFF. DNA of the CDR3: TGTGCTAGTGGTTTGGTACTGGACAGGGTAGGAGGTGAGCAGTTCTTC.

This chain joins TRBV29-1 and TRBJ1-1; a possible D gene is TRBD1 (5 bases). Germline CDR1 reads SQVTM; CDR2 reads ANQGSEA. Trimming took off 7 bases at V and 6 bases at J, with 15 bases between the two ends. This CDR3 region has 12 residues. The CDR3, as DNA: TGCAGCGCCGGGGGAGGGAAGCCTGAAGCTTTCTTT. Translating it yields CSAGGGKPEAFF.

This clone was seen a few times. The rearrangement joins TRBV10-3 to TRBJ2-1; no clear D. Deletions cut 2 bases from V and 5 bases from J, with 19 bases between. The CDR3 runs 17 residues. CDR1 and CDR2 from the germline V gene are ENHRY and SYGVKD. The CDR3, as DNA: TGTGCCATCAGTGAGGCGACAATACTTACTCCTGACAATGAGCAGTTCTTC. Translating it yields CAISEATILTPDNEQFF.

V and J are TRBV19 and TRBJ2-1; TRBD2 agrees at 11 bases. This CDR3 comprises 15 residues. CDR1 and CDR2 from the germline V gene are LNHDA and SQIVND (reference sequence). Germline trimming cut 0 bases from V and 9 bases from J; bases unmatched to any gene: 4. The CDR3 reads CASSIDLAGGTEQFF. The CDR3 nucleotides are TGTGCCAGTAGTATAGATCTAGCGGGGGGAACTGAGCAGTTCTTC.

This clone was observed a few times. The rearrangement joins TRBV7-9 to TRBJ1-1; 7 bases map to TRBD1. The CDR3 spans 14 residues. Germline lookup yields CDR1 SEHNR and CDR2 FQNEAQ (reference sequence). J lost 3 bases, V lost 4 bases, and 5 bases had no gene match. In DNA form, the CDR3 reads TGTGCCAGCAGCTGGACAGGCCCGGACACTGAAGCTTTCTTT. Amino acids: CASSWTGPDTEAFF.

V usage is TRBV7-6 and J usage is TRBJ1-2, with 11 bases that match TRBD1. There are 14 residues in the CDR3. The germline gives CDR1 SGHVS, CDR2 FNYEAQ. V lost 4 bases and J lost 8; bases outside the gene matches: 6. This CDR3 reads CASSSRDRGSGYTF. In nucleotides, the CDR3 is TGTGCCAGCAGCTCCAGGGACAGGGGGAGCGGCTACACCTTC. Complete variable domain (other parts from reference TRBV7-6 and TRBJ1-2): GAGVSQSPRYKVTKRGQDVALRCDPISGHVSLYWYRQALGQGPEFLTYFNYEAQQDKSGLPNDRFSAERPEGSISTLTIQRTEQRDSAMYRCASSSRDRGSGYTFGSGTRLTVV.

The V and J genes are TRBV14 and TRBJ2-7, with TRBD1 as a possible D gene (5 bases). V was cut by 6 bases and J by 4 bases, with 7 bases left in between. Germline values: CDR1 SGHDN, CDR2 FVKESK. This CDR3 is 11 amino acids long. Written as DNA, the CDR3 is TGTGCCAGCAGTCAGGGTTACGAGCAGTACTTC. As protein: CASSQGYEQYF.

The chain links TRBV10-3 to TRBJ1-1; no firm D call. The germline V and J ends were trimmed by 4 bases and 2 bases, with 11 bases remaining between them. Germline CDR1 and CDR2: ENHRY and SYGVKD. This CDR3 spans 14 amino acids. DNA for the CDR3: TGTGCCATCAGTGGAGGCCAAACTAACACTGAAGCTTTCTTT. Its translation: CAISGGQTNTEAFF.

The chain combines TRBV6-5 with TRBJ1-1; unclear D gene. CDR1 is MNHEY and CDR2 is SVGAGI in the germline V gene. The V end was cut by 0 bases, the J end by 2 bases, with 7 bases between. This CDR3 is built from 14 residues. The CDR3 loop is CASSYSFVNTEAFF. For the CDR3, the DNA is TGTGCCAGCAGTTACTCGTTCGTAAACACTGAAGCTTTCTTT.

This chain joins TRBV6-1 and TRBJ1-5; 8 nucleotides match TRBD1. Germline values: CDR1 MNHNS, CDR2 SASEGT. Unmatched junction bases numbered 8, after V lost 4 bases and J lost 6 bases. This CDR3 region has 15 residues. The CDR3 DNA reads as TGTGCCAGCAGTGTTGGACAGGGCTCGGTTCAGCCCCAGCATTTT. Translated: CASSVGQGSVQPQHF.

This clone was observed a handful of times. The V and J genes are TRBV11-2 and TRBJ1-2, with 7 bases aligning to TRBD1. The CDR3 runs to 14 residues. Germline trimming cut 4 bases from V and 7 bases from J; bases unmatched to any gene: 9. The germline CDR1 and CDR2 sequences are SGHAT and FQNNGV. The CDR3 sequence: CASSSSGTVGGYTF. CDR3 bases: TGTGCCAGCAGCTCGTCCGGGACAGTTGGTGGCTACACCTTC.

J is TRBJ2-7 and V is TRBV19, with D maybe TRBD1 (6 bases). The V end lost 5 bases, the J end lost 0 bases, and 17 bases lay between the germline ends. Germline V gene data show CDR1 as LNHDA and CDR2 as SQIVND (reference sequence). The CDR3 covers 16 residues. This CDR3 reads CASSGIGQTDSYEQYF. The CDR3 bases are TGTGCCAGTAGTGGGATCGGACAGACCGACTCCTACGAGCAGTACTTC.

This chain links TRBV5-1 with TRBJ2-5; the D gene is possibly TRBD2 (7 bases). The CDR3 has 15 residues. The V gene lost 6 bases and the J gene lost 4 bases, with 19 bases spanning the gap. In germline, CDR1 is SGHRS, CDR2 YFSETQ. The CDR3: CASIFGGGLGETQYF. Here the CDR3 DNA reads TGCGCCAGCATCTTTGGGGGGGGCCTGGGAGAGACCCAGTACTTC.

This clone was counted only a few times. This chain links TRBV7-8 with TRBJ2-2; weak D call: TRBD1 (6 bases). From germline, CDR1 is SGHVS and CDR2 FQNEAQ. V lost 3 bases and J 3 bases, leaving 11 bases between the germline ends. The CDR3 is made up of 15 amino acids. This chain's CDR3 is CASSLADSYTGELFF. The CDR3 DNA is TGTGCCAGCAGCTTGGCGGACAGTTACACCGGGGAGCTGTTTTTT.

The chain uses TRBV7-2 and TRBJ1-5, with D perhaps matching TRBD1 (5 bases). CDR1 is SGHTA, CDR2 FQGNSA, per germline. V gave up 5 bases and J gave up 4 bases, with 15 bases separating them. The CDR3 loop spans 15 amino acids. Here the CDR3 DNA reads TGTGCCAGCAGCCTCAACCGGGGGAGAAATCAGCCCCAGCATTTT. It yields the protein CASSLNRGRNQPQHF.

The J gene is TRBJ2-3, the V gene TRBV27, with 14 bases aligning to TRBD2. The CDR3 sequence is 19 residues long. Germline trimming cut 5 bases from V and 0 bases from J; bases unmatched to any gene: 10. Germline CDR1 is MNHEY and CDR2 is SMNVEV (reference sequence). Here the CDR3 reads CASSLRWTSGGRSTDTQYF. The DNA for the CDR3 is TGTGCCAGCAGTCTTAGGTGGACTAGCGGGGGGCGTAGCACAGATACGCAGTATTTT.

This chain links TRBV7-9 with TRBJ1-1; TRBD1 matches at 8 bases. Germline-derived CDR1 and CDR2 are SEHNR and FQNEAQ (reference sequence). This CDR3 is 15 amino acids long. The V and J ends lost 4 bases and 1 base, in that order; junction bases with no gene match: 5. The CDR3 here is CASSSVDRANTEAFF. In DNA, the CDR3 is TGTGCCAGCAGCTCCGTGGACAGGGCGAACACTGAAGCTTTCTTT.

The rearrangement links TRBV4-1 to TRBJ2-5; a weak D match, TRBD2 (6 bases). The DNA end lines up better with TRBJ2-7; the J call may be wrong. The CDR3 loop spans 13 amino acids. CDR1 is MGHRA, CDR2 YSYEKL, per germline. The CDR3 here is CASSHQGGYEQYF. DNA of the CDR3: TGCGCCAGCAGCCACCAGGGAGGCTACGAGCAGTACTTC.

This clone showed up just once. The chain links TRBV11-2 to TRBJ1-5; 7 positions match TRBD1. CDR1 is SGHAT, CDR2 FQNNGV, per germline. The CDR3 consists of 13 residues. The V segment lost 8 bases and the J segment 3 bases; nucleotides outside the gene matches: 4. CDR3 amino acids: CASGGTVNQPQHF. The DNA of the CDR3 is TGTGCCAGCGGGGGGACAGTCAATCAGCCCCAGCATTTT.

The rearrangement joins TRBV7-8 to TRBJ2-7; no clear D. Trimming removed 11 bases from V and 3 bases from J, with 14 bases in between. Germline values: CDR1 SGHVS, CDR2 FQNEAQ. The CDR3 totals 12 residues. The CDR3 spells CASGEGVYEQYF. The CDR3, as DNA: TGTGCCTCCGGAGAAGGAGTCTACGAGCAGTACTTC. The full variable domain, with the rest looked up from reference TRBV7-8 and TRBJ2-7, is GAGVSQSPRYKVAKRGQDVALRCDPISGHVSLFWYQQALGQGPEFLTYFQNEAQLDKSGLPSDRFFAERPEGSVSTLKIQRTQQEDSAVYLCASGEGVYEQYFGPGTRLTVT.

The CDR3 protein is CVRSVVRTDSNQEQYF. The CDR3 DNA reads as TGTGTCAGAAGCGTGGTAAGGACCGACAGCAACCAGGAGCAGTACTTC. The chain carries TRBV7-5 and TRBJ2-7; the table's TRBD1 call for D was not verified on the DNA. TRBV7-5 is a recognized pseudogene. The CDR3 consists of 16 residues.

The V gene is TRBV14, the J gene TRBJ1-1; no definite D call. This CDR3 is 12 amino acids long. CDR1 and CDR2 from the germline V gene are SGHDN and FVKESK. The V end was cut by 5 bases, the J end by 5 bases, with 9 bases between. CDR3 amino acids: CASSVGRTEAFF. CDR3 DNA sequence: TGTGCCAGCAGCGTCGGGAGGACTGAAGCTTTCTTT.

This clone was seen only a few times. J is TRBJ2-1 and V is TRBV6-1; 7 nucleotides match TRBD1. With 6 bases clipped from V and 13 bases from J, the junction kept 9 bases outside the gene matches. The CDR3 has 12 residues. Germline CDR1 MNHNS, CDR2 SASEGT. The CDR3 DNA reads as TGTGCCAGCAGCCGACAGGGAATCTATCAGTTCTTC. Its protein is CASSRQGIYQFF.

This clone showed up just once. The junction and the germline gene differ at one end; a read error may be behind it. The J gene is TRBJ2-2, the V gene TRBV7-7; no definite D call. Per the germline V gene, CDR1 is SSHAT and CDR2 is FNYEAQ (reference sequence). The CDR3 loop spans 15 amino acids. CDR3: CASTLLGSGTGELFF. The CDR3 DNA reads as TGTGCTAGCACCTTACTCGGATCGGGCACCGGGGAGCTGTTTTTT.